This entry concerns a single T cell receptor (beta chain). V was clipped by 1 base and J by 2 bases; unmatched bases: 3. CDR3 length: 16 residues. In germline, CDR1 is LGHNA, CDR2 YNFKEQ. These data are taken from a study of blood T cells in healthy people across ages. A second about 6 to 12 cycle PCR used barcoded and J-beta primers. TCRdb reprocessed the 5' RACE reads via MiXCR and lists one record per CDR3 protein. The profile shows 1.8 million or so distinct CDR3 sequences, 39% of them singletons. The TCR originated in a human donor in good health. This rearrangement joins TRBV4-2 to TRBJ2-3, with 10 bases aligning to TRBD1. The sequenced sample was blood. The CDR3 nucleotides read TGTGCCAGCAGCCAAGGGGACAGGGGAAACACAGATACGCAGTATTTT. It specifies CASSQGDRGNTDTQYF.